These T cell receptor beta chains were read from a single sample in a study of control samples from healthy donors and cancer patients. Here immunoSEQ multiplex PCR was the method, and the copy in TCRdb shows in-frame clones only, minus some. This repertoire shows about 85,000 clones, roughly nine tenths found once; its top ten account for about 7.4%. Sequenced sample: blood. The receptors come from a woman in her sixties in good health. Each CDR3 is given without its conserved first and last residue. Fields, in order: V gene, J gene, CDR3 protein.

V: TRBV6-5
J: TRBJ1-5
CDR3: ASSQFRDSNQPQH

V: TRBV28
J: TRBJ1-1
CDR3: ASRIPGFGEAF

V: TRBV18
J: TRBJ2-1
CDR3: ASSPSGGQYNEQF

V: TRBV7-7
J: TRBJ2-5
CDR3: ASSPRSHLSETQY

V: TRBV10-3
J: TRBJ1-3
CDR3: AIRAGPKADTIY

V: TRBV15
J: TRBJ1-5
CDR3: ATSRMRSNQPQH

V: TRBV7-9
J: TRBJ2-2
CDR3: ASSPTSNTGELF

V: TRBV30
J: TRBJ1-2
CDR3: AWSMGIQYGYT

V: TRBV7-2
J: TRBJ1-2
CDR3: ASSLGQNYGYT

V: TRBV3-1/TRBV3-2
J: TRBJ1-2
CDR3: ASSQEGTGYT

V: TRBV9
J: TRBJ2-7
CDR3: ASTSQESWRQGKGEQY

V: TRBV5-6
J: TRBJ2-7
CDR3: ASSSVAAREQY

V: TRBV11-3
J: TRBJ2-1
CDR3: ASSSARGGWNEQF

V: TRBV12-2
J: TRBJ2-5
CDR3: ASRPRPTPSGLAGGSKQETQY

V: TRBV7-2
J: TRBJ2-2
CDR3: ASSLLGGPSTGELF

V: TRBV6-5
J: TRBJ2-6
CDR3: ATRWFGANVLT

V: TRBV29-1
J: TRBJ2-1
CDR3: SVAPDFYNEQF

V: TRBV5-5
J: TRBJ2-2
CDR3: ASSRTGTAGELF

V: TRBV7-2
J: TRBJ1-5
CDR3: ASSPNRQGAIGQPQH

V: TRBV19
J: TRBJ1-1
CDR3: ASSIDPRGARGTEAF

V: TRBV25-1
J: TRBJ1-2
CDR3: ASSESGGRGRVHGYT

V: TRBV4-3
J: TRBJ2-4
CDR3: ASSLKYDSALQY

V: TRBV15
J: TRBJ2-3
CDR3: ATSRSGTSGSLVGTDTQY

V: TRBV6-5
J: TRBJ1-2
CDR3: ASSYLTGYGYGYT

V: TRBV6-5
J: TRBJ1-1
CDR3: ASNSPGINTEAF

V: TRBV18
J: TRBJ2-5
CDR3: ASSPSSGATGETQY

V: TRBV2
J: TRBJ1-1
CDR3: AGSRYTEAF

V: TRBV20-1
J: TRBJ2-1
CDR3: SGRDNEQF

V: TRBV6-1
J: TRBJ1-4
CDR3: ASSALHGLLGSNEKLF

V: TRBV10-3
J: TRBJ1-5
CDR3: AISPLDREGQPQH

V: TRBV5-1
J: TRBJ2-3
CDR3: ASSGTATSTDTQY

V: TRBV2
J: TRBJ1-2
CDR3: ASSVDRGANYGYT

V: TRBV2
J: TRBJ1-1
CDR3: ASSGLGRGPEAF

V: TRBV6-1
J: TRBJ2-3
CDR3: ASSGFLGGPSTDTQY

V: TRBV5-8
J: TRBJ1-2
CDR3: ASSYGPASPYGYT

V: TRBV6-5
J: TRBJ1-2
CDR3: ASSYSVENYGYT

V: TRBV18
J: TRBJ2-3
CDR3: ASSPVAGSSTDTQY

V: TRBV5-1
J: TRBJ1-1
CDR3: ASSLAPNTEAF

V: TRBV15
J: TRBJ2-2
CDR3: ATSRDRRATGELF

V: TRBV3-1/TRBV3-2
J: TRBJ2-7
CDR3: ASSQVTGAEQY

V: TRBV5-1
J: TRBJ2-7
CDR3: ASSLGASGSYEQY